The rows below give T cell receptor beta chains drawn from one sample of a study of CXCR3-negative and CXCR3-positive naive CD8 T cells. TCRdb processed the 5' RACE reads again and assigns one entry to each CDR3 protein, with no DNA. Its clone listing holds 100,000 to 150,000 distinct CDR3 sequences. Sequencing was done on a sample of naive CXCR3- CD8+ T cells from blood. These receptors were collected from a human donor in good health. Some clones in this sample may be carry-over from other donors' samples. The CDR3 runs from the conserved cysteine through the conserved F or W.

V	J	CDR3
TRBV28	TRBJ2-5	CASSLIAKETQYF
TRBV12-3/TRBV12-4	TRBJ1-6	CASSLTGSSPLHF
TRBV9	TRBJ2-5	CASSALAGEETQYF
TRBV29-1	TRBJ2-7	CSVTGLAGSDEQYF
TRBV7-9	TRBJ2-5	CASSLRETRYF
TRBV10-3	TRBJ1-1	CAISDQGHTEAFF
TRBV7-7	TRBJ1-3	CASSPTTGFTLSGNTIYF
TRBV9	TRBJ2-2	CASSAYYRSNTGELFF
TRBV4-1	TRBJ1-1	CASSQVDGSDTEAFF
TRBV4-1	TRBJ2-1	CASSPEGTGTADEQFF
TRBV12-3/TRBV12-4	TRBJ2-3	CASILTAGGATDTQYF
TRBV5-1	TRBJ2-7	CASSFEGSYEQYF
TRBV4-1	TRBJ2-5	CASSHSAGGETQYF
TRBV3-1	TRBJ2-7	CASSQRDSSYEQYF
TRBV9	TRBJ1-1	CASSARQGINTEAFF
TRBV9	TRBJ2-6	CASTPGSGANVLTF
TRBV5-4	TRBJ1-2	CASSFKHLSTSYGYTF
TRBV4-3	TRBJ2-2	CASSQTFRGPGGELFF
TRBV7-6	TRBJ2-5	CASSRTGGAGETQYF
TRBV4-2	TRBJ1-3	CASSQDRTSGNTIYF
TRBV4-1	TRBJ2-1	CASSQRSPSYNEQFF
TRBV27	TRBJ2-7	CASSFGGMYEQYF
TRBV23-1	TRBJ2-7	CASSQAQGRARSYEQYF
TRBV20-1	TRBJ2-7	CSAAGAAYEQYF
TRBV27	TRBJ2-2	CASQFLYTGELFF
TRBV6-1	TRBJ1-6	CASSELTGDNSPLHF
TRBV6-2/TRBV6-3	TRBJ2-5	CASSLDPTGYQETQYF
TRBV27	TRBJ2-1	CASSWETSGLYEQFF